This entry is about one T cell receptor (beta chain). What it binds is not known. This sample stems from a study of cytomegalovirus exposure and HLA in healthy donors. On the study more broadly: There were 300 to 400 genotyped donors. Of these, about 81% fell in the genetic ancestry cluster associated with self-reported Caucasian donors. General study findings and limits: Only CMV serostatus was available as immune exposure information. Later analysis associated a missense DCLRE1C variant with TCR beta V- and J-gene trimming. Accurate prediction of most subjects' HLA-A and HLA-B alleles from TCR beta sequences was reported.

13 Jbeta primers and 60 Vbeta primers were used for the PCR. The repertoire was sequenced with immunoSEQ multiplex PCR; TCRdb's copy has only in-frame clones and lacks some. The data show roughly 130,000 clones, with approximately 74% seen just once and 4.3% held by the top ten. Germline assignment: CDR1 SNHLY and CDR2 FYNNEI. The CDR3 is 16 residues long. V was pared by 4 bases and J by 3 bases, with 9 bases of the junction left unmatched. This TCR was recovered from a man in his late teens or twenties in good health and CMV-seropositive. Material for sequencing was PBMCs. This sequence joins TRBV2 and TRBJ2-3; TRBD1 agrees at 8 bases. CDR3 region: CASSGGQGAVTDTQYF. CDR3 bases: TGTGCCAGCAGTGGGGGGCAGGGGGCTGTGACAGATACGCAGTATTTT.